The source of this T cell receptor (beta chain) is a study of T-cell reconstitution after alpha-beta-depleted transplantation in children. Germline CDR1 is DFQATT and CDR2 is SNEGSKA (reference sequence). The CDR3 sequence is 13 residues long. V lost 6 bases and J lost 3; bases outside the gene matches: 3. This clonotype was picked up many times. The TCRbeta library was prepared with unique molecular identifiers. One entry per CDR3 protein, called by TCRdb with MiXCR from the PCR reads. This table holds hundreds of thousands of distinct CDR3 sequences, roughly 17% found once. This sample comprised PBMCs from the stem cell graft donor, obtained from the stem cell graft. The chain couples TRBV20-1 to TRBJ2-3, with 10 bases that match TRBD2. This receptor was identified in a human donor who donated a stem cell graft to a child with acute myeloid leukemia. The CDR3 is CSAFSGGTDTQYF. Written as DNA, the CDR3 is TGCAGTGCCTTTAGCGGGGGGACAGATACGCAGTATTTT.